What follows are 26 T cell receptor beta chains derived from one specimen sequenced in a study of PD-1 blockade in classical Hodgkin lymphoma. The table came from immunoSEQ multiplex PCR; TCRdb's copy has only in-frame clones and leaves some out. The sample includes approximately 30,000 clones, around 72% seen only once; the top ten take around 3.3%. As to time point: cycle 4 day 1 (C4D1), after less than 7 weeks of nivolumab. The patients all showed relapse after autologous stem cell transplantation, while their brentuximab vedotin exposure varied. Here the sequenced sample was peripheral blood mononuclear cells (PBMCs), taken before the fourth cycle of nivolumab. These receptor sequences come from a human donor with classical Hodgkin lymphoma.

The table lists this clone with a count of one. The CDR3 here is CASSLDLTAYGYGYTF. DNA of the CDR3: TGCGCCAGCAGCTTGGACCTCACAGCCTACGGCTATGGCTACACCTTC. V is TRBV5-1 and J is TRBJ1-2; D is uncertain. This CDR3 has 16 amino acids. V gave up 0 bases and J gave up 4 bases, with 16 bases separating them. Per germline, CDR1 SGHRS and CDR2 YFSETQ.

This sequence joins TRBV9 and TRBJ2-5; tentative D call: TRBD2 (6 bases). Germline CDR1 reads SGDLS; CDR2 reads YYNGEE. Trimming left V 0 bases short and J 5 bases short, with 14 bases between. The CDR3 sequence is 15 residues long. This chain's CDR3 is CASSVEAGRRETQYF. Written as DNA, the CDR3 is TGTGCCAGCAGCGTAGAGGCGGGGCGACGGGAGACCCAGTACTTC.

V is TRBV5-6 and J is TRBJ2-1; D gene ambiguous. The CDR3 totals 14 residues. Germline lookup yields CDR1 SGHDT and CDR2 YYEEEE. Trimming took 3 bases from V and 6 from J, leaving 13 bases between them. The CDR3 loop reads CASSSKVVFNEQFF. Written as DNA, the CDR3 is TGTGCCAGCAGCTCGAAGGTAGTGTTCAATGAGCAGTTCTTC.

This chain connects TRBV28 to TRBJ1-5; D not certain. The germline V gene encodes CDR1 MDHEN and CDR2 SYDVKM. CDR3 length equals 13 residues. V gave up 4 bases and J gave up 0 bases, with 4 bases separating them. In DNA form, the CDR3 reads TGTGCCAGCAGTTCAGATAGCAATCAGCCCCAGCATTTT. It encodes CASSSDSNQPQHF.

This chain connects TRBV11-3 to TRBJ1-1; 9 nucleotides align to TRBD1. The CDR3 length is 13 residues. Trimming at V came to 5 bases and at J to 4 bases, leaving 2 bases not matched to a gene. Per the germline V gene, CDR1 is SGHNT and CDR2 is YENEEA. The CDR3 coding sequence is TGTGCCAGCAGCCCGGGACAGGGCACTGAAGCTTTCTTT. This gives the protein CASSPGQGTEAFF.

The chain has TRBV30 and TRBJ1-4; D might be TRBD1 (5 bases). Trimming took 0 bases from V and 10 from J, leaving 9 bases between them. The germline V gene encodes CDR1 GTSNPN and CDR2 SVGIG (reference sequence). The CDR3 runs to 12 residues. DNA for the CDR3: TGTGCCTGGAGTGTAGGGGCCGGAAAACTGTTTTTT. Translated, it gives CAWSVGAGKLFF.

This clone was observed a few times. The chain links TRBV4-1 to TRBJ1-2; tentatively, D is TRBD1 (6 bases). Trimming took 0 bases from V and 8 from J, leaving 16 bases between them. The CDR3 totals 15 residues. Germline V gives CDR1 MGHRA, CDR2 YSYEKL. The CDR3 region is CASSQDSRGGWGYTF. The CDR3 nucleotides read TGCGCCAGCAGCCAAGACTCGAGGGGGGGCTGGGGCTACACCTTC.

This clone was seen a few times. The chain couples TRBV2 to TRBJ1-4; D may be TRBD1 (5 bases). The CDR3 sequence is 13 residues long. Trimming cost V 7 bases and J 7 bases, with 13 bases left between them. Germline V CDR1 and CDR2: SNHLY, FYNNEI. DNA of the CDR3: TGTGCCAGCAACAGGTTTCAGGTTGAAAAACTGTTTTTT. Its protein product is CASNRFQVEKLFF. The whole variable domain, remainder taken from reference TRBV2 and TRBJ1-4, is EPEVTQTPSHQVTQMGQEVILRCVPISNHLYFYWYRQILGQKVEFLVSFYNNEISEKSEIFDDQFSVERPDGSNFTLKIRSTKLEDSAMYFCASNRFQVEKLFFGSGTQLSVL.

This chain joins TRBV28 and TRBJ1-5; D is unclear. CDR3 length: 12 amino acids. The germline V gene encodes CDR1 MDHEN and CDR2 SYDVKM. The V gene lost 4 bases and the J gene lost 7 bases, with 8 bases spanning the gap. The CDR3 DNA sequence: TGTGCCAGCAGTTATGGATCCCAGCCCCAGCATTTT. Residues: CASSYGSQPQHF.

The CDR3 here is CASSLQGFSEQYF. CDR3 DNA: TGTGCCAGCAGCTTACAGGGGTTCAGCGAGCAGTACTTC. This rearrangement joins TRBV6-6 to TRBJ2-7, with 7 bases fitting TRBD1. The germline gives CDR1 MNHNY, CDR2 SVGAGI (reference sequence). With V trimmed by 6 bases and J by 6 bases, 8 bases remained unmatched. CDR3 length: 13 amino acids.

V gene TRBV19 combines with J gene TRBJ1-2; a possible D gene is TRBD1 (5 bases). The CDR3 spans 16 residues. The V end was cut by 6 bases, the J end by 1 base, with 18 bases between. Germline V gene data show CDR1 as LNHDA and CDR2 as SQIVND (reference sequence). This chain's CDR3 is CASSPREGRGNYGYTF. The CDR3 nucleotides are TGTGCCAGTAGCCCGAGGGAGGGGCGAGGTAACTATGGCTACACCTTC.

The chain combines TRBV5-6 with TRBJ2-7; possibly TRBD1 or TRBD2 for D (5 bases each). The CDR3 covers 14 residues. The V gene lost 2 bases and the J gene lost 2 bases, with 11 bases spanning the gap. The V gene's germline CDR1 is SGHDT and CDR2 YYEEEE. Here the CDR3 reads CASSFQGSAYEQYF. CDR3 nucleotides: TGTGCCAGCAGCTTTCAGGGTAGCGCCTACGAGCAGTACTTC.

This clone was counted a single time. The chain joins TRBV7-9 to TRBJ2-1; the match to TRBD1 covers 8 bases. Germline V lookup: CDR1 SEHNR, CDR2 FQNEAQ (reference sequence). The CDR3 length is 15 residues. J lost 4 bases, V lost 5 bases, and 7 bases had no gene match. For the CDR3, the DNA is TGTGCCAGCAGCCCCTGGACAGGGCTGTACAATGAGCAGTTCTTC. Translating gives CASSPWTGLYNEQFF. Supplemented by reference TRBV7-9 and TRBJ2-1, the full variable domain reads DTGVSQNPRHKITKRGQNVTFRCDPISEHNRLYWYRQTLGQGPEFLTYFQNEAQLEKSRLLSDRFSAERPKGSFSTLEIQRTEQGDSAMYLCASSPWTGLYNEQFFGPGTRLTVL.

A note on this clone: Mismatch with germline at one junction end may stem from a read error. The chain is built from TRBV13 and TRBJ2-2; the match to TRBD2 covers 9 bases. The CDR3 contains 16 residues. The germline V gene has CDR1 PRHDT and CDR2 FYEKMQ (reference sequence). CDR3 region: CASSLGSAGGTGELFF. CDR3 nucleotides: TGTGCCAGCAGTTTAGGGTCAGCGGGAGGAACCGGGGAGCTGTTTTTT.

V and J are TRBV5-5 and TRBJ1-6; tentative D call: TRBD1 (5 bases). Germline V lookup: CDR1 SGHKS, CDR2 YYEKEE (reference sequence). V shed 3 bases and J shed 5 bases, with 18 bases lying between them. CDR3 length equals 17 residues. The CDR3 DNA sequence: TGTGCCAGCAGCTCAACTGCCGACAGCCTTCATAATTCACCCCTCCACTTT. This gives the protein CASSSTADSLHNSPLHF. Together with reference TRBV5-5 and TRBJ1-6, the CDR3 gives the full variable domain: DAGVTQSPTHLIKTRGQQVTLRCSPISGHKSVSWYQQVLGQGPQFIFQYYEKEERGRGNFPDRFSARQFPNYSSELNVNALLLGDSALYLCASSSTADSLHNSPLHFGNGTRLTVT.

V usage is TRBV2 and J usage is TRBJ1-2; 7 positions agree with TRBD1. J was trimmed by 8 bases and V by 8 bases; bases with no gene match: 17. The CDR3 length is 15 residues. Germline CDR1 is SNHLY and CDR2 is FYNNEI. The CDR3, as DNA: TGTGCCAGCGGGGGCGGAATGACAGGGCGCGGCGGCTACACCTTC. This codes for CASGGGMTGRGGYTF.

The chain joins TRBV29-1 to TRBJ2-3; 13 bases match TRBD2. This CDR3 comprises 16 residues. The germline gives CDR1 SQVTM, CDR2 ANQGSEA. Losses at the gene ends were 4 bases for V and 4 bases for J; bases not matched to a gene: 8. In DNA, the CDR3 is TGCAGCGTTGGCGGACTAGCGGGAGAATCGGCAGATACGCAGTATTTT. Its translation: CSVGGLAGESADTQYF.

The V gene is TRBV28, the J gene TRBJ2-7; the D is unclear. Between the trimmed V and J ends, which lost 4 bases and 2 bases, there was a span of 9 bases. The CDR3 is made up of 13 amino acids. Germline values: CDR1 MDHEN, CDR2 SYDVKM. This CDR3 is CASSSTSPYEQYF. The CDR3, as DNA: TGTGCCAGCAGTTCGACAAGCCCCTACGAGCAGTACTTC.

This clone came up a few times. The chain's CDR3 is CASSRWDSASPYEQYF. CDR3 coding DNA: TGTGCCAGCAGCCGCTGGGACAGTGCATCGCCCTACGAGCAGTACTTC. The chain links TRBV7-9 to TRBJ2-7; 7 bases line up with TRBD1. This CDR3 contains 16 residues. The junction had 12 bases not matched to a gene; V was cut back by 5 bases and J by 2 bases. Germline V gene sequence: CDR1 SEHNR, CDR2 FQNEAQ (reference sequence).

The CDR3 nucleotides are TGTGCCTGGAGCCCCGGGACCCCTCCTAGAGAGCAGTACTTC. The encoded protein is CAWSPGTPPREQYF. The V and J genes are TRBV30 and TRBJ2-7; D tentatively fits TRBD1 or TRBD2 (5 bases each). Germline V gene data show CDR1 as GTSNPN and CDR2 as SVGIG (reference sequence). The V end was cut by 3 bases, the J end by 7 bases, with 19 bases between. The length of the CDR3 is 14 residues.

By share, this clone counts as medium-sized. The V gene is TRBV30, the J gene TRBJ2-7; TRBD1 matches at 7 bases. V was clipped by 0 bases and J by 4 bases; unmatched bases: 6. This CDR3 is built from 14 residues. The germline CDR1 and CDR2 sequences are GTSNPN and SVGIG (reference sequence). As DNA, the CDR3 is TGTGCCTGGAGTGTAGGGGGCGTAGGGTACGAGCAGTACTTC. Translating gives CAWSVGGVGYEQYF. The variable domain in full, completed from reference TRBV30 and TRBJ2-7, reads SQTIHQWPATLVQPVGSPLSLECTVEGTSNPNLYWYRQAAGRGLQLLFYSVGIGQISSEVPQNLSASRPQDRQFILSSKKLLLSDSGFYLCAWSVGGVGYEQYFGPGTRLTVT.

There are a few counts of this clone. The CDR3 DNA reads as TGTGCCAGCAGCCAGCTCACAGCGGAAGGGGGCGGCTATGGCTACACCTTC. It translates to CASSQLTAEGGGYGYTF. The genes are TRBV14 and TRBJ1-2; 7 nucleotides match TRBD1. V lost 3 bases to trimming and J lost 4 bases; unmatched junction nucleotides: 14. The CDR3 extends over 17 amino acids. Germline CDR1 is SGHDN and CDR2 is FVKESK.

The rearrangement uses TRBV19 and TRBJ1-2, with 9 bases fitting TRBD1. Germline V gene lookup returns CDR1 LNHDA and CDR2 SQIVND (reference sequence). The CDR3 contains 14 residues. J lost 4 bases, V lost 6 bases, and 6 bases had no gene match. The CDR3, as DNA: TGTGCCAGTAGAGACAGGGGGATATCCTATGGCTACACCTTC. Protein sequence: CASRDRGISYGYTF.

CDR3 in DNA: TGTGCCTGGAGTTTCACAGGGGGCTCGGACTATCAGCCCCAGCATTTT. It translates to CAWSFTGGSDYQPQHF. The chain couples TRBV30 to TRBJ1-5; 9 bases are a match to TRBD1. The CDR3 loop spans 16 amino acids. The V gene end was trimmed by 2 bases and the J gene end by 5 bases; junction bases not matched to a gene: 10. CDR1 is GTSNPN, CDR2 SVGIG, per germline (reference sequence).

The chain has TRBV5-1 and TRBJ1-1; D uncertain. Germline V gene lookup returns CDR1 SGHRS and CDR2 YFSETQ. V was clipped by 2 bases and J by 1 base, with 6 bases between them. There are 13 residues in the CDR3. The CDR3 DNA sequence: TGCGCCAGCAGCTTCACAGCGAACACTGAAGCTTTCTTT. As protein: CASSFTANTEAFF.

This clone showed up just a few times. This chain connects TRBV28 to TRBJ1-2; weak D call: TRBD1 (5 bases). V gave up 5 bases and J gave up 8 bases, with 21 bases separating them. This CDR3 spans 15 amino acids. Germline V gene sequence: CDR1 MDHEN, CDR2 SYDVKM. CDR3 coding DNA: TGTGCCAGCAGTGCCGGGACTGTACCCCTTGAGGGCTACACCTTC. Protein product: CASSAGTVPLEGYTF.